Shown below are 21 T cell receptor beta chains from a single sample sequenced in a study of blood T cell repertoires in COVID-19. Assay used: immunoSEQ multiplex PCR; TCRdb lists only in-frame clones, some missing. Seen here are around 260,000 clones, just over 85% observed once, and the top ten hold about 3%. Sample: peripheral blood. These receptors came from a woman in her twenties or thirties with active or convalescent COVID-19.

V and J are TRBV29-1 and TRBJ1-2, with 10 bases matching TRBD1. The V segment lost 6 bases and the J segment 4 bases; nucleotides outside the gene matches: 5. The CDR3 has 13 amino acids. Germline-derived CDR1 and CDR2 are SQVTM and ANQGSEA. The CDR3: CSVGDRGPYGYTF. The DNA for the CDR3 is TGCAGCGTGGGAGACAGGGGGCCCTATGGCTACACCTTC.

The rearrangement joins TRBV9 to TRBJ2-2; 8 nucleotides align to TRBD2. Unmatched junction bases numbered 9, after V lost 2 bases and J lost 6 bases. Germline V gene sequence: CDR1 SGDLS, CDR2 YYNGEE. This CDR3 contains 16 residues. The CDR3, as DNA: TGTGCCAGCAGCGTCGCGGTAGCGGGGCGATCCGGGGAGCTGTTTTTT. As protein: CASSVAVAGRSGELFF. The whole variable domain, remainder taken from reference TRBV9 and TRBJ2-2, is DSGVTQTPKHLITATGQRVTLRCSPRSGDLSVYWYQQSLDQGLQFLIQYYNGEERAKGNILERFSAQQFPDLHSELNLSSLELGDSALYFCASSVAVAGRSGELFFGEGSRLTVL.

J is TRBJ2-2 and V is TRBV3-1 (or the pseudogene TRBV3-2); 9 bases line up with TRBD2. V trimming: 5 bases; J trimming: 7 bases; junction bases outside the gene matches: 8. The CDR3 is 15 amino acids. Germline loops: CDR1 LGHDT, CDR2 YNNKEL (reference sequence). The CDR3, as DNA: TGTGCCAGCAGCAGGCCCGGGACTAGCAGCGGGGAGCTGTTTTTT. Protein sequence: CASSRPGTSSGELFF.

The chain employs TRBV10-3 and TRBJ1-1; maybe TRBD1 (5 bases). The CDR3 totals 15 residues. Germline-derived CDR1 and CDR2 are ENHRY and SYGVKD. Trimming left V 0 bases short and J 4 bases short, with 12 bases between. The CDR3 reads CAISESRGGSTEAFF. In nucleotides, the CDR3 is TGTGCCATCAGTGAGTCCCGGGGGGGATCCACTGAAGCTTTCTTT.

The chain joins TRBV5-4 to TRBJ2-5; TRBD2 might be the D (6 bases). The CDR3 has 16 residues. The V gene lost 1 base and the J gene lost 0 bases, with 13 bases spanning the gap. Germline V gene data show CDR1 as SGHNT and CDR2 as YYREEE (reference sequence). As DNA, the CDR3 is TGTGCCAGCAGCTTGTGGAGCTGGGACTACCAAGAGACCCAGTACTTC. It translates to CASSLWSWDYQETQYF.

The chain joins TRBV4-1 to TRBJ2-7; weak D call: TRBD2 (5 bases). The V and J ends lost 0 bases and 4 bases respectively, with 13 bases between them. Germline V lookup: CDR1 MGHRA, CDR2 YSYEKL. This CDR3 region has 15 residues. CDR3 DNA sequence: TGCGCCAGCAGCCAAGATAGGGAGTTGCGGTACGAGCAGTACTTC. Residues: CASSQDRELRYEQYF.

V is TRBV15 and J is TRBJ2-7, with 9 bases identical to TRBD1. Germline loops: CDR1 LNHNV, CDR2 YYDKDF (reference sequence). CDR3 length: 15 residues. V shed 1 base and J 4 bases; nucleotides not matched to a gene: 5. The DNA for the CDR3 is TGTGCCACCAGCAGAGGGCCGGGACAGGGATACGAGCAGTACTTC. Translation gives CATSRGPGQGYEQYF.

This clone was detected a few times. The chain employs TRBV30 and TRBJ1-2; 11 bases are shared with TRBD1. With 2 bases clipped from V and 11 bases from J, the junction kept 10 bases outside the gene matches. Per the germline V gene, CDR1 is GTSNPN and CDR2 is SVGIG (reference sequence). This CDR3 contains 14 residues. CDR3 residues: CAWSKSGTGGRYTF. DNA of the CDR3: TGTGCCTGGAGTAAATCCGGGACAGGGGGTCGGTACACCTTC.

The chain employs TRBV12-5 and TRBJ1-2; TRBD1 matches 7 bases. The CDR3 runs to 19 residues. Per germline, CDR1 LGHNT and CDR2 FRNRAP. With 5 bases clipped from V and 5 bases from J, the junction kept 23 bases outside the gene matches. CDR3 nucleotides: TGTGCTAGTGGTCACCCTTCCGCTTCAATCCAGGGGGTTAGATATGGCTACACCTTC. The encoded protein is CASGHPSASIQGVRYGYTF.

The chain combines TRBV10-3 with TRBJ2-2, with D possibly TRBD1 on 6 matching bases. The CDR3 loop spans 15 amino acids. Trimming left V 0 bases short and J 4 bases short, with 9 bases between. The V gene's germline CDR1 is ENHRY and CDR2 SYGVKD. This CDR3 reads CAISESTGITGELFF. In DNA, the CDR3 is TGTGCCATCAGTGAGTCTACAGGGATCACCGGGGAGCTGTTTTTT.

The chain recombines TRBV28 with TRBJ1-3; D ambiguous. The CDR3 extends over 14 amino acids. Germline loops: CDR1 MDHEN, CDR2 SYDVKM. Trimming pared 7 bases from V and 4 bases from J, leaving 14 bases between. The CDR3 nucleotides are TGTGCCAGCATTGGGCTTCCGAAGGGAAACACCATATATTTT. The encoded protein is CASIGLPKGNTIYF.

CDR3 amino acids: CASSPRLAHANTGELFF. As DNA, the CDR3 is TGTGCCAGCTCACCACGACTAGCTCACGCGAACACCGGGGAGCTGTTTTTT. The genes are TRBV18 and TRBJ2-2; 7 nucleotides match TRBD2. This CDR3 has 17 amino acids. The V gene's germline CDR1 is KGHSH and CDR2 LQKENI. V trimming: 1 base; J trimming: 0 bases; junction bases outside the gene matches: 5.

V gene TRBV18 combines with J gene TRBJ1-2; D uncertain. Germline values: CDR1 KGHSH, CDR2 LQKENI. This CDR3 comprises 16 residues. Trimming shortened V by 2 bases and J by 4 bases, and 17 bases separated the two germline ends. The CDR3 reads CASSPSRVQSFYGYTF. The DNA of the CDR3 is TGTGCCAGCTCACCAAGCCGAGTACAGAGTTTCTATGGCTACACCTTC.

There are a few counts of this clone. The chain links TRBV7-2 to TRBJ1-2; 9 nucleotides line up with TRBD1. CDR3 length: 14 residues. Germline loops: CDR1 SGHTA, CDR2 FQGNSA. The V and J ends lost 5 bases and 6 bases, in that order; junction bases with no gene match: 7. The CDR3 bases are TGTGCCAGCAGCCCAAACAGGGGGCGGGATGGCTACACCTTC. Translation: CASSPNRGRDGYTF.

The CDR3 coding sequence is TGTGCCAGCAGCTTAGTCCGAGAGACCCAGTACTTC. Amino acid sequence: CASSLVRETQYF. V gene TRBV7-2 combines with J gene TRBJ2-5; D gene unclear. The CDR3 covers 12 residues. V dropped 1 base and J dropped 4 bases, with 4 bases sitting between them. The germline V gene has CDR1 SGHTA and CDR2 FQGNSA.

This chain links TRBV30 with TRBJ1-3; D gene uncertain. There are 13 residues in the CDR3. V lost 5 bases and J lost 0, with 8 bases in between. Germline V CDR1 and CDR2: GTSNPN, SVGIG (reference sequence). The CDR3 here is CAWSTVSGNTIYF. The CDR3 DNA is TGTGCCTGGTCGACTGTCTCTGGAAACACCATATATTTT.

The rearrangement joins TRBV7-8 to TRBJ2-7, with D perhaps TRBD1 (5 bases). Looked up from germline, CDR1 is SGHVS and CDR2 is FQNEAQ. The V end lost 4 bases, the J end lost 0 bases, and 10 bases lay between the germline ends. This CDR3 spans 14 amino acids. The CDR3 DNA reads TGTGCCAGCAGCTCCCAGGGTTCCTCCTACGAGCAGTACTTC. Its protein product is CASSSQGSSYEQYF. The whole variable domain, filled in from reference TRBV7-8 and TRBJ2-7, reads GAGVSQSPRYKVAKRGQDVALRCDPISGHVSLFWYQQALGQGPEFLTYFQNEAQLDKSGLPSDRFFAERPEGSVSTLKIQRTQQEDSAVYLCASSSQGSSYEQYFGPGTRLTVT.

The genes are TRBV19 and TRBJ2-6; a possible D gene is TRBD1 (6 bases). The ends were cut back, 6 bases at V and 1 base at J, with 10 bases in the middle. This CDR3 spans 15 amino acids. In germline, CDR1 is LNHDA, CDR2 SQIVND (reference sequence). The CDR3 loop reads CASRITGSGANVLTF. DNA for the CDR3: TGTGCCAGTAGGATAACAGGGTCTGGGGCCAACGTCCTGACTTTC.

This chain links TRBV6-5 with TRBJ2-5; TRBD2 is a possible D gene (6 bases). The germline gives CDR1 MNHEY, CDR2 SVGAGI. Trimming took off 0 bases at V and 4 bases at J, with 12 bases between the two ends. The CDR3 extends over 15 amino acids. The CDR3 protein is CASSYSGGAAETQYF. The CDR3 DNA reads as TGTGCCAGCAGTTACTCGGGCGGGGCCGCAGAGACCCAGTACTTC.

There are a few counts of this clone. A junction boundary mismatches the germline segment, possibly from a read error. DNA of the CDR3: TGTGCCAGCACTGAAAAATGGGACTTTAATTCACCCCTCCACTTT. Its translation: CASTEKWDFNSPLHF. The chain couples TRBV2 to TRBJ1-6; D is perhaps TRBD1 (5 bases). This CDR3 has 15 amino acids. Germline values: CDR1 SNHLY, CDR2 FYNNEI.

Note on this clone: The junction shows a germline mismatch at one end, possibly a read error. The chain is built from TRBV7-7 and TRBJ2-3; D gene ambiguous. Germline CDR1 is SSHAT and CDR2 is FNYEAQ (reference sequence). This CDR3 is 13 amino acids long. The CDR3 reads CASSLAQADTQYF. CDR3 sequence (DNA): TGTGCTAGCAGCTTAGCCCAGGCAGATACGCAGTATTTT.